This T cell receptor beta chain emerged from a study of T-cell memory formation after mild COVID-19. A remark on this clonotype: The target antigen is unknown.

The study's findings and limits: Still unconfirmed is whether the second-wave clones peaking on day 37 recognized SARS-CoV-2. CD8+ contracting clones occupied EMRA, while CD4+ ones occupied mainly CM and EM.

TCRdb processed the 5' RACE reads anew with MiXCR; each CDR3 protein has one entry. The sample consists of 300,000 to 350,000 distinct CDR3 sequences, approximately 19% of them appearing once. CDR1 is DFQATT, CDR2 SNEGSKA, per germline (reference sequence). The V gene end was trimmed by 2 bases and the J gene end by 3 bases; junction bases not matched to a gene: 11. The CDR3 is made up of 16 amino acids. Sequencing input: PBMCs or a T cell subset sorted from them (not recorded which). The sequence derives from a man younger than 30 who had mild COVID-19 (a few samples of this study predate the infection). Cell type and time point are not known. This chain connects TRBV20-1 to TRBJ2-7; TRBD1 aligns across 9 bases. The CDR3 nucleotides are TGCAGTGCTAGACCCACCGGGACAGGGTTTATCTACGAGCAGTACGTC. It yields the protein CSARPTGTGFIYEQYV.